Below, one T cell receptor beta chain is given with its context. Some clones are missing from TCRdb's copy, which holds only in-frame ones; the method was immunoSEQ multiplex PCR. The sample records some 12,000 clones, 79% being singletons. The data were obtained in a study of OX40 agonist ivuxolimab in advanced cancers. V lost 2 bases and J 8 bases, leaving 9 bases between the germline ends. Germline CDR1 and CDR2: DFQATT and SNEGSKA (reference sequence). The CDR3 has 11 amino acids. The clonotype was recovered from an adult with an advanced solid tumor such as melanoma, head and neck, liver or kidney cancer. This specimen consisted of CD4+ or CD8+ T cells sorted from blood, obtained in a trial of the OX40 agonist ivuxolimab. V and J are TRBV20-1 and TRBJ1-2; D perhaps matches TRBD1 (6 bases). DNA for the CDR3: TGCAGTGCTAGATCAGGGGAAGGCTACACCTTC. As protein: CSARSGEGYTF.